This TCR beta chain came from a study of shared clonotypes between healthy human individuals. In the study overall: A few men and a couple of women, aged 18 to 49, were donors.

This CDR3 comprises 16 residues. The germline V and J ends were trimmed by 3 bases and 2 bases, with 14 bases remaining between them. Per the original data handling: Filtering was not the same, since immunoSEQ gave junction-only sequences without quality scores. Here immunoSEQ multiplex PCR was the method, and the copy in TCRdb shows in-frame clones only, minus some. The D gene and trimming were derived from the DNA, and the V and J assignments and clone size from that table. The sample yields about a million clones, about 70% seen once. This receptor was taken from a man aged 18 to 29 in good health. Sequencing was done on a sample of memory CD4+ T cells sorted from blood. As for subset: CD45RA-negative fraction. The V call is TRBV23-1, the J call TRBJ1-3, with D tentatively TRBD1 (6 bases). TRBV23-1 is known as an ORF, though its function is uncertain. CDR3 nucleotides: TGCGCCAGCAGTCACACCTTGGCAGGGGCTGGAAACACCATATATTTT. Protein sequence: CASSHTLAGAGNTIYF.